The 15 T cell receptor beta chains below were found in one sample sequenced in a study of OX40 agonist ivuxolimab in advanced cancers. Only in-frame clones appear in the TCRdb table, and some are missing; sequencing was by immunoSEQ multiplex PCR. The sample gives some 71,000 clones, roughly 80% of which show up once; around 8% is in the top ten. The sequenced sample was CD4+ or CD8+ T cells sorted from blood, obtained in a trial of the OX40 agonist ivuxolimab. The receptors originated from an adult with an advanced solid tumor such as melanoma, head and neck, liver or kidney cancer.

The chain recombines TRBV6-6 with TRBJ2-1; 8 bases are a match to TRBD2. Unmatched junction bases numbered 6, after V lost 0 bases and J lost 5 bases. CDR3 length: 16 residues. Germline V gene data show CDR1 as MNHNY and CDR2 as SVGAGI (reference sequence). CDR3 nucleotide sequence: TGTGCCAGCAGTTACTCATCTTGGACTAGCAACAATGAGCAGTTCTTC. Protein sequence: CASSYSSWTSNNEQFF.

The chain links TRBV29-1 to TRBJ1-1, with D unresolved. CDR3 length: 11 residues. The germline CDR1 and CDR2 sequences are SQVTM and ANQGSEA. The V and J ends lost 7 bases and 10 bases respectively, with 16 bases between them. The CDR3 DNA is TGCAGCGCCCTGGCGGGGTATGCAGCTTTCTTT. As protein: CSALAGYAAFF.

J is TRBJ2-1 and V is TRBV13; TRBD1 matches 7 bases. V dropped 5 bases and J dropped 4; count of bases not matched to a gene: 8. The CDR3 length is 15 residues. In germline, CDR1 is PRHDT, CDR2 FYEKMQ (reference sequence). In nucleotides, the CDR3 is TGTGCCAGCAGCCCCCGGACAGGATTTTACAATGAGCAGTTCTTC. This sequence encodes CASSPRTGFYNEQFF. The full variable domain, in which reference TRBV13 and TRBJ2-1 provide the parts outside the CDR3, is AAGVIQSPRHLIKEKRETATLKCYPIPRHDTVYWYQQGPGQDPQFLISFYEKMQSDKGSIPDRFSAQQFSDYHSELNMSSLELGDSALYFCASSPRTGFYNEQFFGPGTRLTVL.

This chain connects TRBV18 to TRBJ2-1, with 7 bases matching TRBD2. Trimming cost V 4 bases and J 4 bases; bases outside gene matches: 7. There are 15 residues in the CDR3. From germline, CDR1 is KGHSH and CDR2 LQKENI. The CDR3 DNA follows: TGTGCCAGCTCACTGTTTAGGGAGGGATACAATGAGCAGTTCTTC. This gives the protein CASSLFREGYNEQFF.

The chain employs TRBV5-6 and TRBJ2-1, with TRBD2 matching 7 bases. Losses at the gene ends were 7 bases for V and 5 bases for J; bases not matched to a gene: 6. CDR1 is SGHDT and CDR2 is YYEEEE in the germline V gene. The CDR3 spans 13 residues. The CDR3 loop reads CASLAGPNNEQFF. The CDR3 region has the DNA TGTGCCAGCTTAGCGGGCCCCAACAATGAGCAGTTCTTC.

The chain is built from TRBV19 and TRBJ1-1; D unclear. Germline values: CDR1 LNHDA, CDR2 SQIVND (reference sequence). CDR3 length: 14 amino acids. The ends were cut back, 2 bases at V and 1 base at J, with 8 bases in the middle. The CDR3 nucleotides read TGTGCCAGTAGTATAAGGGAGAGGAACACTGAAGCTTTCTTT. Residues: CASSIRERNTEAFF.

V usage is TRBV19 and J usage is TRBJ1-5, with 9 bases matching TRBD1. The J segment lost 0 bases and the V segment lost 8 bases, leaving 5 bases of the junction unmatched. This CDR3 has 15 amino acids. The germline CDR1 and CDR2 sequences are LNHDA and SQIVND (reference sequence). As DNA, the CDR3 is TGTGCCAGTTCCCGACAGGGGGATAGCAATCAGCCCCAGCATTTT. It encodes CASSRQGDSNQPQHF.

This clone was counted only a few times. The CDR3 bases are TGTGCCAGCAGTTTAGGGGAGGGGGCGACCCAGTACTTC. Residues: CASSLGEGATQYF. The chain recombines TRBV27 with TRBJ2-5; the D call may be TRBD1 or TRBD2 (7 bases each). Germline V gene lookup returns CDR1 MNHEY and CDR2 SMNVEV (reference sequence). Trimming stripped 2 bases from V and 7 bases from J, with 11 bases between. The CDR3 extends over 13 amino acids.

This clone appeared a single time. CDR3 amino acids: CSVSGEDGYTF. CDR3 nucleotides: TGCAGCGTTTCGGGGGAGGATGGCTACACCTTC. The chain couples TRBV29-1 to TRBJ1-2, with D possibly being TRBD1 (5 bases). Germline V gene data show CDR1 as SQVTM and CDR2 as ANQGSEA. Trimming cost V 5 bases and J 6 bases, with 10 bases left between them. The CDR3 contains 11 residues.

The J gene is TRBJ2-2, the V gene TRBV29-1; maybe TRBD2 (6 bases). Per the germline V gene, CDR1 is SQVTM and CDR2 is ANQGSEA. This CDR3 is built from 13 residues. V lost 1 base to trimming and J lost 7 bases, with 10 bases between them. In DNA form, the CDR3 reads TGCAGCGTTGAAGTACGCGGGGACGGGGAGCTGTTTTTT. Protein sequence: CSVEVRGDGELFF.

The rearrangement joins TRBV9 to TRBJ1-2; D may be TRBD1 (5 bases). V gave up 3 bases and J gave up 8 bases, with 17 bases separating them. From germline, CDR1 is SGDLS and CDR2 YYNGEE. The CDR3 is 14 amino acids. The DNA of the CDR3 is TGTGCCAGCAGCGGGCTGGGGGGTACCGGGGGCTACACCTTC. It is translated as CASSGLGGTGGYTF. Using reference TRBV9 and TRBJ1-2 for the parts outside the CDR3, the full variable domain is DSGVTQTPKHLITATGQRVTLRCSPRSGDLSVYWYQQSLDQGLQFLIQYYNGEERAKGNILERFSAQQFPDLHSELNLSSLELGDSALYFCASSGLGGTGGYTFGSGTRLTVV.

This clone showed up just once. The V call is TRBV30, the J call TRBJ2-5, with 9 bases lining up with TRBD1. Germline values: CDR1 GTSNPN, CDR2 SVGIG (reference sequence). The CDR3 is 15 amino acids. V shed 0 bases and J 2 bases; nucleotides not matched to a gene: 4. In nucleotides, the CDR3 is TGTGCCTGGAGTGTACAGGGGGCGAAACAAGAGACCCAGTACTTC. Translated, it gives CAWSVQGAKQETQYF.

CDR3 coding DNA: TGTGCCAGCAGCTTGGCGCTAGCGGGAGATACGCAGTATTTT. Translating gives CASSLALAGDTQYF. This chain connects TRBV5-4 to TRBJ2-3, with 8 bases fitting TRBD2. The junction had 2 bases not matched to a gene; V was cut back by 0 bases and J by 5 bases. Germline V gene sequence: CDR1 SGHNT, CDR2 YYREEE (reference sequence). The CDR3 extends over 14 amino acids.

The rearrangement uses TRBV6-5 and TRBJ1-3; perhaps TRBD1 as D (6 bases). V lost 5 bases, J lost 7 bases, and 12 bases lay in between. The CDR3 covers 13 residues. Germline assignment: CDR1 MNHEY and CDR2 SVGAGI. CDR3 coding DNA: TGTGCCAGCAGTGGAAGGACAGTGAACACCATATATTTT. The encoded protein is CASSGRTVNTIYF.

In DNA, the CDR3 is TGTGCCAGCAGTCCTCCATTCAATGAGCAGTTCTTC. Its protein product is CASSPPFNEQFF. The genes are TRBV7-2 and TRBJ2-1; D not resolved. Trimming cost V 6 bases and J 6 bases, with 9 bases left between them. Germline CDR1 and CDR2: SGHTA and FQGNSA. The CDR3 has 12 residues.